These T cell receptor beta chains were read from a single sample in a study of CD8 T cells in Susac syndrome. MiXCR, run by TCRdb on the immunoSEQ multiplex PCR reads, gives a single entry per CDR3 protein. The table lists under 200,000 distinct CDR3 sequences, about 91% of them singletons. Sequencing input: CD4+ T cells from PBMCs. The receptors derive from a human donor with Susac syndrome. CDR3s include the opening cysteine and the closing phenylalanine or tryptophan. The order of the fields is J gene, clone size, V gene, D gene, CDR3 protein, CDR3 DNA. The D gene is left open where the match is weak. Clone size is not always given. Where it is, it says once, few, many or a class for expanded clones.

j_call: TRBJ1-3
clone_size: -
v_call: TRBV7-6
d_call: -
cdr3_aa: CASSQWTEHRSGNTIYF
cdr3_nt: TGTGCCAGCAGCCAATGGACAGAGCATCGCTCTGGAAACACCATATATTTT

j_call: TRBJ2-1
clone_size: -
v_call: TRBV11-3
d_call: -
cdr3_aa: CASSGFVSYNEQFF
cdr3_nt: TGTGCCAGCAGCGGGTTCGTCTCCTACAATGAGCAGTTCTTC

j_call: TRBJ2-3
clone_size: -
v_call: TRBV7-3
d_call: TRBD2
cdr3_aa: CASSSLSGSGTDTQYF
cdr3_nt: TGTGCCAGCAGCTCTCTTAGCGGGAGTGGCACAGATACGCAGTATTTT

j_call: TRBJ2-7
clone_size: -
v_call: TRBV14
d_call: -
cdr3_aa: CASSPDRLKQYF
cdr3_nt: TGTGCCAGCAGCCCCGACAGGTTGAAGCAGTACTTC

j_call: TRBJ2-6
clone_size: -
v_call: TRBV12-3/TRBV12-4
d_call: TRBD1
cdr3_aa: CASSSLSRNNRGRASGANVLTF
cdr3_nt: TGTGCCAGCAGTTCACTATCTCGGAATAACAGGGGGCGCGCCTCTGGGGCCAACGTCCTGACTTTC

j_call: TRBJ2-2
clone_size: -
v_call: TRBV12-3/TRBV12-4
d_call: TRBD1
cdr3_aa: CASSRRDRGSTGELFF
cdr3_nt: TGTGCCAGCAGTCGACGGGACAGGGGGAGCACCGGGGAGCTGTTTTTT

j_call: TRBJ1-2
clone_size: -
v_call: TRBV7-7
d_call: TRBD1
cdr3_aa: CASSLGEDRVYGYTF
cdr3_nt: TGTGCTAGCAGCTTAGGGGAGGACAGGGTTTATGGCTACACCTTC

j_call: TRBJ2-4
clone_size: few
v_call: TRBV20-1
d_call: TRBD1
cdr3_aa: CSASADRGSIQYF
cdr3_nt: TGCAGTGCTAGTGCCGACAGGGGAAGCATTCAGTACTTC

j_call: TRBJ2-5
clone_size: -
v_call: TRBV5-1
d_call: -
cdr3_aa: CASSLPGPRYQETQYF
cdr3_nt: TGCGCCAGCAGCTTGCCAGGGCCACGGTACCAAGAGACCCAGTACTTC

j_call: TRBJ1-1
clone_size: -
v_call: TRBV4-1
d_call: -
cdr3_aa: CASSHIQGRSNTEAFF
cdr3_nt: TGCGCCAGCAGCCACATCCAGGGGAGGTCGAACACTGAAGCTTTCTTT

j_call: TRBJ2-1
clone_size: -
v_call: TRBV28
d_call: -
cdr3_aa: CASSLVSPNEQFF
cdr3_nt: TGTGCCAGCAGTCTAGTTTCCCCCAATGAGCAGTTCTTC

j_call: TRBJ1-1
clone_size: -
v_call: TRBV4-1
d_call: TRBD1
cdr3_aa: CASSQMPGQGAEAFF
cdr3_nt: TGCGCCAGCAGCCAGATGCCGGGACAGGGCGCTGAAGCTTTCTTT

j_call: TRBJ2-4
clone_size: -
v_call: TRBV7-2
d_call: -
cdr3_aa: CASSLRGRGHKNIQYF
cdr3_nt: TGTGCCAGCAGCTTACGGGGGCGGGGGCACAAAAACATTCAGTACTTC

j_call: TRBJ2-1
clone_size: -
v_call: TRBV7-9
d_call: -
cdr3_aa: CASSLVAGVNEQFF
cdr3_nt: TGTGCCAGCAGCTTAGTAGCAGGGGTGAATGAGCAGTTCTTC

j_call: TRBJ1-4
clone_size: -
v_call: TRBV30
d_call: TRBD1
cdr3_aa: CAWRPGQGLNEKLFF
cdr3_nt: TGTGCCTGGAGGCCGGGACAGGGGTTGAATGAAAAACTGTTTTTT

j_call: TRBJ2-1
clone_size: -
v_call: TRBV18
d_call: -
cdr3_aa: CASSPFRDPAPNEQFF
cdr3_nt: TGTGCCAGCTCACCCTTTCGGGACCCCGCCCCCAATGAGCAGTTCTTC

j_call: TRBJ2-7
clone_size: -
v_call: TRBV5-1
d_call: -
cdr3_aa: CASSESAGTYEQYF
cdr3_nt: TGCGCCAGCAGCGAATCCGCAGGCACCTACGAGCAGTACTTC

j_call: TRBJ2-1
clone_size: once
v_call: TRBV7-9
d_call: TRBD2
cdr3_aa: CASSFAGGHSEQFF
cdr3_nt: TGTGCCAGCAGCTTCGCGGGGGGGCATTCTGAGCAGTTCTTC

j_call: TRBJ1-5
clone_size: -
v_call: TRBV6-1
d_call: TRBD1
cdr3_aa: CASRGGQGGNNQPQHF
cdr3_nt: TGTGCCAGCAGGGGCGGACAGGGAGGAAACAATCAGCCCCAGCATTTT

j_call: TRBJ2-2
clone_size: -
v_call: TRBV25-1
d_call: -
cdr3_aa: CASRLPNTGELFF
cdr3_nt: TGTGCCAGCAGGTTGCCGAACACCGGGGAGCTGTTTTTT

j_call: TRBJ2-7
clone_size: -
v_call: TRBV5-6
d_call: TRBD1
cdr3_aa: CASSTIYRGTSYEQYF
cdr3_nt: TGTGCCAGCAGCACAATTTACAGGGGTACCTCCTACGAGCAGTACTTC

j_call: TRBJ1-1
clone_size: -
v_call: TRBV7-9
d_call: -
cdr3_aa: CASSLGRRTTNTEAFF
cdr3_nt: TGTGCCAGCAGCCTGGGTCGACGGACGACGAACACTGAAGCTTTCTTT

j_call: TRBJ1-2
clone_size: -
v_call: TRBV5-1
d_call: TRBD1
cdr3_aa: CASSPSEGADGYTF
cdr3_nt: TGCGCCAGCAGCCCATCGGAGGGGGCGGATGGCTACACCTTC

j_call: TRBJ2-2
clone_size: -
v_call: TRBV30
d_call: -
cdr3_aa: CAWSRDANTGELFF
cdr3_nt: TGTGCCTGGAGCCGGGACGCGAACACCGGGGAGCTGTTTTTT

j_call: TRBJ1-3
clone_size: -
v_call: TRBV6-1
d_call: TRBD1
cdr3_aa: CASRLRTGLQLGSGNTIYF
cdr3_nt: TGTGCCAGCAGACTCAGGACAGGGCTGCAGCTAGGATCTGGAAACACCATATATTTT

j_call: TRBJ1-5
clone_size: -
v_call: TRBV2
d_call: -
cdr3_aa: CASSKQAGKNNQPQHF
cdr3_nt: TGTGCCAGCAGTAAACAAGCCGGGAAAAACAATCAGCCCCAGCATTTT

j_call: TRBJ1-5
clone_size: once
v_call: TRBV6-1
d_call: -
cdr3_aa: CASSEYNNQPQHF
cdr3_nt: TGTGCCAGCAGTGAATACAACAATCAGCCCCAGCATTTT

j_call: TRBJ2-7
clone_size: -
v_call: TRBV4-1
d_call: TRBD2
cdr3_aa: CASSALAGYSYEQYF
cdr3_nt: TGCGCCAGCAGCGCTCTAGCGGGCTACTCCTACGAGCAGTACTTC

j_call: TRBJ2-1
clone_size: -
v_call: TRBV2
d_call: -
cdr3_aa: CASSEGHRSLNEQFF
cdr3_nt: TGTGCCAGCAGTGAAGGGCATAGAAGCCTCAATGAGCAGTTCTTC

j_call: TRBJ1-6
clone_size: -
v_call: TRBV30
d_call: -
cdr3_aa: CAWSGRTSSSPLHF
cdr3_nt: TGTGCCTGGAGCGGCAGGACATCGAGTTCACCCCTCCACTTT

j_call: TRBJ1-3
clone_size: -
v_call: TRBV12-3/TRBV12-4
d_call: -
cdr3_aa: CASSPTGFSGNTIYF
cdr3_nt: TGTGCCAGCAGCCCTACAGGGTTCTCTGGAAACACCATATATTTT

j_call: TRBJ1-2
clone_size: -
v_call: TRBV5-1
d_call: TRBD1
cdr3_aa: CASSLVDRGYGYTF
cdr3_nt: TGCGCCAGCAGCTTGGTAGACAGGGGGTATGGCTACACCTTC

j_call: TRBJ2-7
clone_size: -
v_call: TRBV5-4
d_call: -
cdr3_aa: CASSPRDTYEQYF
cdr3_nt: TGTGCCAGCAGCCCTCGGGACACTTACGAGCAGTACTTC

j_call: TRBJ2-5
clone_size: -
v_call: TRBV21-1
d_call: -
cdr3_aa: CASSKFPTKETQYF
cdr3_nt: TGTGCCAGCAGCAAATTCCCGACGAAAGAGACCCAGTACTTC

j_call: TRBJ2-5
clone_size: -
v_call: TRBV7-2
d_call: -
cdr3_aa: CASRLGGEATQYF
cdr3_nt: TGTGCCAGCCGTCTAGGCGGGGAGGCGACCCAGTACTTC

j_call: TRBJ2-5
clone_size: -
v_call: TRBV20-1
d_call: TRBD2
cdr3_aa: CSATGTSGTPETQYF
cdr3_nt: TGCAGTGCTACGGGGACTAGCGGAACCCCAGAGACCCAGTACTTC

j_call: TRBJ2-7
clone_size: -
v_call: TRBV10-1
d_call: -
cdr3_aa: CASSELGNSYEQYF
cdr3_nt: TGCGCCAGCAGTGAGCTGGGAAACTCCTACGAGCAGTACTTC

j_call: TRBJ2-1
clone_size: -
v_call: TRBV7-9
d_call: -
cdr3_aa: CASSDTHLPNNEQFF
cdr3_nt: TGTGCCAGCAGCGACACACATCTCCCAAACAATGAGCAGTTCTTC

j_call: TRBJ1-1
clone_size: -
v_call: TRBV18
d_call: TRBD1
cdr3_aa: CASSPLTGNMNTEAFF
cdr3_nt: TGTGCCAGCTCACCACTGACAGGGAACATGAACACTGAAGCTTTCTTT

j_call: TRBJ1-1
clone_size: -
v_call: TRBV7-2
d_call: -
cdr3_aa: CASARRVGLMNTEAFF
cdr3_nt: TGTGCCAGCGCTCGGCGGGTTGGATTAATGAACACTGAAGCTTTCTTT

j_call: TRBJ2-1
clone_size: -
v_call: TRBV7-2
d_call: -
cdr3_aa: CASSRGRINEQFF
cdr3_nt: TGTGCCAGCAGCCGGGGGCGCATCAATGAGCAGTTCTTC

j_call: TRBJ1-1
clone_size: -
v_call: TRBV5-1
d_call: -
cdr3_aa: CASTLGSVGNTEAFF
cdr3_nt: TGCGCCAGCACTTTAGGAAGCGTAGGGAACACTGAAGCTTTCTTT

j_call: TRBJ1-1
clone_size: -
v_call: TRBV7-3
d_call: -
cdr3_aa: CASSLGVVTEAFF
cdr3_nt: TGTGCCAGCAGCTTAGGTGTGGTTACTGAAGCTTTCTTT

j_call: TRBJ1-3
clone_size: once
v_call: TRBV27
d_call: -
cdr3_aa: CASSSPTDGNTIYF
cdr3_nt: TGTGCCAGCAGTTCGCCGACGGATGGAAACACCATATATTTT

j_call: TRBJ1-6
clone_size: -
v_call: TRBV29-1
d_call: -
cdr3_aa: CSVAPQESSYNSPLHF
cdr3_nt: TGCAGCGTTGCCCCACAGGAGAGCTCCTATAATTCACCCCTCCACTTT

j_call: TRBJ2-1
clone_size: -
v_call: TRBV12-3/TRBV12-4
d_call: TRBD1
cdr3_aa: CASSLGGTGQFF
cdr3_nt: TGTGCCAGCAGTTTAGGCGGGACAGGGCAGTTCTTC

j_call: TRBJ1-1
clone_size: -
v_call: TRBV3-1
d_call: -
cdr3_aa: CASSQTLGSTEAFF
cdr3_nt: TGTGCCAGCAGCCAAACGCTTGGAAGCACTGAAGCTTTCTTT

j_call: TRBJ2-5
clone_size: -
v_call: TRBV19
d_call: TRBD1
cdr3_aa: CASSATGTGGRKTQYF
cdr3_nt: TGTGCCAGTAGTGCGACCGGGACAGGGGGCCGGAAGACCCAGTACTTC

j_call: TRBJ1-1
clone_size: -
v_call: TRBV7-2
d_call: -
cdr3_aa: CASSRTASNTEAFF
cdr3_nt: TGTGCCAGCAGCCGCACTGCCAGTAACACTGAAGCTTTCTTT

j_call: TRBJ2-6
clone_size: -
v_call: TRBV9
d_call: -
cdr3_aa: CASSVAIPQELSGANVLTF
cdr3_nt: TGTGCCAGCAGCGTAGCGATACCACAGGAACTCTCTGGGGCCAACGTCCTGACTTTC

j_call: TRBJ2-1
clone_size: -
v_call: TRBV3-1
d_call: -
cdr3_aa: CASSQGRNEQFF
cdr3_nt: TGTGCCAGCAGCCAGGGCCGCAATGAGCAGTTCTTC

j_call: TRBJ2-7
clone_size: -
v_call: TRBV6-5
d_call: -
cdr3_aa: CASSYSWQGTISYEQYF
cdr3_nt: TGTGCCAGCAGTTACAGTTGGCAGGGCACCATCTCCTACGAGCAGTACTTC

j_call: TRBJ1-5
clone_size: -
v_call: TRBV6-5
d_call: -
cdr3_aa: CASSYTPNQPQHF
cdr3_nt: TGTGCCAGCAGTTACACCCCGAATCAGCCCCAGCATTTT

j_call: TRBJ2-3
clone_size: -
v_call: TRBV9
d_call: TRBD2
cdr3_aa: CASSTISGGGLGDTQYF
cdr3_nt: TGTGCCAGCAGCACAATTAGCGGGGGGGGATTAGGAGATACGCAGTATTTT